The 2 T cell receptor beta chains listed next were all sequenced from one sample in a study of OX40 agonist ivuxolimab in advanced cancers. Sequencing was performed with immunoSEQ multiplex PCR; in TCRdb, only in-frame clones are kept and a portion is missing. The repertoire holds around 46,000 clones, with 70% to 80% as singletons. Sequenced material: CD4+ or CD8+ T cells sorted from blood, taken in a trial of the OX40 agonist ivuxolimab. The receptors were gathered from an adult with an advanced solid tumor such as melanoma, head and neck, liver or kidney cancer.

The chain is built from TRBV18 and TRBJ2-7; possibly TRBD2 for D (6 bases). CDR1 and CDR2 from the germline V gene are KGHSH and LQKENI. The CDR3 covers 14 residues. V was trimmed by 3 bases and J by 3 bases, leaving 12 bases between them. CDR3 sequence: CASSPLEGGYEQYF. CDR3 in DNA: TGTGCCAGCTCACCTTTGGAGGGCGGCTACGAGCAGTACTTC.

The chain uses TRBV6-6 and TRBJ1-6, with D perhaps TRBD1 (5 bases). Trimming pared 6 bases from V and 9 bases from J, leaving 9 bases between. The CDR3 loop spans 12 amino acids. CDR1 and CDR2 (germline): MNHNY, SVGAGI (reference sequence). The CDR3 DNA sequence: TGTGCCAGCAGAGGGGAAAGTTCACCCCTCCACTTT. Its translation is CASRGESSPLHF.